These 28 T cell receptor beta chains were all obtained from the same sample, sequenced in a study of vaccination and CD4 T cells after COVID-19. An Oncomine TCR Beta short-read assay was used to sequence the DNA from cultured CD4+ T cells. Using its own MiXCR run on the PCR reads, TCRdb lists one record per CDR3 protein. This table holds over 10,000 distinct CDR3 sequences, roughly 60% found once. The antigens for these receptors are not known. Treatment of the sample: approximately nine-day PBMC culture with coronavirus spike peptide pools or control peptides (ViraFEST assay). The sequences come from cultured CD4+ T cells from blood, collected after SARS-CoV-2 vaccination. These receptors came from a human donor with COVID-19.

The genes are TRBV20-1 and TRBJ2-7; TRBD2 matches 7 bases. Germline V gene sequence: CDR1 DFQATT, CDR2 SNEGSKA (reference sequence). Unmatched junction bases numbered 7, after V lost 6 bases and J lost 2 bases. The CDR3 is made up of 13 amino acids. CDR3 sequence reads: CSASVAGPYEQYF. CDR3 bases: TGCAGTGCCTCAGTAGCGGGCCCCTACGAGCAGTACTTC.

This clonotype was found a few times. The chain couples TRBV15 to TRBJ1-1, with D possibly being TRBD1 (5 bases). Trimming shortened V by 5 bases and J by 5 bases, and 12 bases separated the two germline ends. There are 13 residues in the CDR3. In germline, CDR1 is LNHNV, CDR2 YYDKDF (reference sequence). The CDR3 loop is CATSGRASTEAFF. Here the CDR3 DNA reads TGTGCCACCAGCGGCAGGGCGAGTACTGAAGCTTTCTTT.

This chain uses TRBV2 with TRBJ2-5; either TRBD1 or TRBD2 may fit D (6 bases each). CDR3 length: 15 amino acids. CDR1 SNHLY and CDR2 FYNNEI come from the germline V gene. The V gene lost 7 bases and the J gene lost 1 base, with 16 bases spanning the gap. The CDR3 nucleotides are TGTGCCAGCAAGAGGGAGGACAGTCTCCAAGAGACCCAGTACTTC. Encoded protein: CASKREDSLQETQYF.

The chain links TRBV4-3 to TRBJ2-1; 10 bases agree with TRBD2. Germline CDR1 reads LGHNA; CDR2 reads YSLEER. The V and J ends lost 3 bases and 9 bases, in that order; junction bases with no gene match: 17. This CDR3 has 18 residues. The CDR3 DNA sequence: TGCGCCAGCAGCCATACTGGGGGTATTAGCGGGGGGTGGTCTGAGCAGTTCTTC. Amino acid sequence: CASSHTGGISGGWSEQFF.

This chain joins TRBV30 and TRBJ1-5, with D unresolved. Deletions cut 1 base from V and 4 bases from J, with 8 bases between. The CDR3 is 13 residues long. Germline CDR1 is GTSNPN and CDR2 is SVGIG (reference sequence). Written as DNA, the CDR3 is TGTGCCTGGAGTGGGGGAGGGAATCAGCCCCAGCATTTT. It yields the protein CAWSGGGNQPQHF. Full variable domain (outside the CDR3, taken from reference TRBV30 and TRBJ1-5): SQTIHQWPATLVQPVGSPLSLECTVEGTSNPNLYWYRQAAGRGLQLLFYSVGIGQISSEVPQNLSASRPQDRQFILSSKKLLLSDSGFYLCAWSGGGNQPQHFGDGTRLSIL.

The J gene is TRBJ2-7, the V gene TRBV2; D is uncertain. The CDR3 has 10 residues. CDR1 and CDR2 from the germline V gene are SNHLY and FYNNEI. Deletions cut 6 bases from V and 7 bases from J, with 7 bases between. The CDR3 DNA sequence: TGTGCCAGCAGGTCCAAGGAGCAGTACTTC. It yields the protein CASRSKEQYF. The whole variable domain, remainder taken from reference TRBV2 and TRBJ2-7, is EPEVTQTPSHQVTQMGQEVILRCVPISNHLYFYWYRQILGQKVEFLVSFYNNEISEKSEIFDDQFSVERPDGSNFTLKIRSTKLEDSAMYFCASRSKEQYFGPGTRLTVT.

V is TRBV30 and J is TRBJ2-5, with D uncertain. The CDR3 totals 15 residues. In germline, CDR1 is GTSNPN, CDR2 SVGIG (reference sequence). The V end was cut by 3 bases, the J end by 6 bases, with 20 bases between. The CDR3 DNA follows: TGTGCCTGGAGCAACGCCGCTGGGGTTACGAAGACCCAGTACTTC. Amino acid sequence: CAWSNAAGVTKTQYF.

This clonotype is large (0.1 to 1%) by share. The chain couples TRBV28 to TRBJ1-5, with D possibly matching TRBD1 (5 bases). In germline, CDR1 is MDHEN, CDR2 SYDVKM. This CDR3 contains 15 residues. Trimming removed 1 base from V and 3 bases from J, with 10 bases in between. The CDR3 loop reads CASSLYRQFNQPQHF. The CDR3 DNA is TGTGCCAGCAGTTTATATCGACAGTTCAATCAGCCCCAGCATTTT.

This rearrangement joins TRBV6-5 to TRBJ2-7, with 9 bases fitting TRBD2. V shed 2 bases, J shed 2 bases, and the junction held 1 base outside the gene matches. This CDR3 is built from 14 residues. CDR1 is MNHEY and CDR2 is SVGAGI in the germline V gene. The CDR3 nucleotides read TGTGCCAGCAGTTACGAGCGGGGGGCCTACGAGCAGTACTTC. This gives the protein CASSYERGAYEQYF.

This clonotype was seen more than once but under ten times. The chain carries TRBV7-2 and TRBJ2-7, with 12 bases lining up with TRBD1. Trimming took 5 bases from V and 7 from J; bases not matched to a gene: 9. The CDR3 covers 15 residues. Germline assignment: CDR1 SGHTA and CDR2 FQGNSA. As DNA, the CDR3 is TGTGCCAGCAGCACAACCGGGACAGGGGGCTATGAGCAGTACTTC. This encodes CASSTTGTGGYEQYF.

The V gene is TRBV20-1, the J gene TRBJ2-1; D perhaps matches TRBD1 (6 bases). The CDR3 contains 14 residues. The V gene's germline CDR1 is DFQATT and CDR2 SNEGSKA (reference sequence). Trimming pared 7 bases from V and 3 bases from J, leaving 16 bases between. CDR3 nucleotides: TGCAGTGTCAGGGGCGTTTCCCGCTACAATGAGCAGTTCTTC. This sequence encodes CSVRGVSRYNEQFF.

The V gene is TRBV20-1, the J gene TRBJ1-2; no clear D gene. With 5 bases removed from V and 8 bases from J, the gap between germline ends came to 15 bases. Germline values: CDR1 DFQATT, CDR2 SNEGSKA (reference sequence). The CDR3 length is 12 residues. CDR3 loop: CSAPNRERGYTF. The CDR3 DNA reads TGCAGTGCTCCGAATAGGGAACGGGGCTACACCTTC.

In its sample, this clonotype was seen a few times. The DNA of the CDR3 is TGCAGTGCTAGAGTTGGAGGGGAGGGGTGGCCCAATCAGCCCCAGCATTTT. The encoded protein is CSARVGGEGWPNQPQHF. The genes are TRBV20-1 and TRBJ1-5; maybe TRBD1 (5 bases). CDR1 and CDR2 (germline): DFQATT, SNEGSKA (reference sequence). The V and J ends lost 1 base and 3 bases respectively, with 19 bases between them. This CDR3 comprises 17 residues.

This clonotype was recorded once. This chain links TRBV19 with TRBJ2-4; D is possibly TRBD1 (7 bases). Germline assignment: CDR1 LNHDA and CDR2 SQIVND (reference sequence). V shed 7 bases and J shed 7 bases, with 23 bases lying between them. This CDR3 comprises 16 residues. The CDR3 spells CASTPPGTAAGNIQYF. Here the CDR3 DNA reads TGTGCCAGTACTCCCCCTGGGACAGCCGCGGGGAACATTCAGTACTTC.

The chain uses TRBV15 and TRBJ2-3, with D hard to call. This CDR3 spans 14 amino acids. V lost 0 bases and J lost 4, with 8 bases in between. The germline V gene encodes CDR1 LNHNV and CDR2 YYDKDF (reference sequence). CDR3: CATSRDHVSDTQYF. CDR3 DNA: TGTGCCACCAGCAGAGATCATGTTTCAGATACGCAGTATTTT.

The chain couples TRBV2 to TRBJ1-3, with 9 bases matching TRBD1. The CDR3 is 15 residues long. Germline V gives CDR1 SNHLY, CDR2 FYNNEI. V was clipped by 9 bases and J by 4 bases; unmatched bases: 10. The CDR3 loop reads CASSGTGSPGNTIYF. CDR3 nucleotides: TGTGCCAGTTCCGGGACAGGGAGCCCCGGAAACACCATATATTTT.

Of note for this clonotype: The CDR3 does not close with the conserved phenylalanine or tryptophan, likely indicating a read error. The chain uses TRBV6-2 or TRBV6-3 and TRBJ2-5; 8 positions match TRBD1. The V gene's germline CDR1 is MNHEY and CDR2 SVGEGT. V shed 7 bases, J shed 2 bases, and the junction held 21 bases outside the gene matches. The CDR3 has 19 residues. The CDR3 DNA reads as TGTGCCAGCACCTCTCCTCCTCCAGGGGGCTCATTCTTACAAGAGACCCAGTACTCC. Protein product: CASTSPPPGGSFLQETQYS.

The V gene is TRBV20-1, the J gene TRBJ2-1, with TRBD1 matching 8 bases. The CDR3 is 14 residues long. CDR1 and CDR2 from the germline V gene are DFQATT and SNEGSKA (reference sequence). J was trimmed by 7 bases and V by 1 base; bases with no gene match: 6. The CDR3 loop is CSARVDRGSNEQFF. The CDR3 nucleotides read TGCAGTGCTAGAGTCGACAGGGGATCGAATGAGCAGTTCTTC.

This rearrangement joins TRBV2 to TRBJ2-5; 10 bases line up with TRBD2. V trimming: 6 bases; J trimming: 0 bases; junction bases outside the gene matches: 4. The CDR3 has 15 residues. Germline CDR1 and CDR2: SNHLY and FYNNEI. Here the CDR3 reads CASRTSGPDQETQYF. The CDR3 nucleotides are TGTGCCAGCAGGACTAGCGGGCCAGACCAAGAGACCCAGTACTTC.

This chain joins TRBV7-9 and TRBJ2-3; D not resolved. The V end was cut by 5 bases, the J end by 3 bases, with 12 bases between. This CDR3 is built from 14 residues. CDR1 SEHNR and CDR2 FQNEAQ come from the germline V gene (reference sequence). The CDR3 DNA reads as TGTGCCAGCAGCCGGCGGCTAGATACAGATACGCAGTATTTT. Translating it yields CASSRRLDTDTQYF.

This clonotype occurred a few times. The J gene is TRBJ1-2, the V gene TRBV6-1; 10 bases align to TRBD1. V was clipped by 6 bases and J by 6 bases; unmatched bases: 13. The V gene's germline CDR1 is MNHNS and CDR2 SASEGT. The length of the CDR3 is 16 residues. CDR3 nucleotides: TGTGCCAGCAGCCGAACCCGGACAGGGGGAGTTAATGGCTACACCTTC. The encoded protein is CASSRTRTGGVNGYTF.

The V gene is TRBV7-8, the J gene TRBJ2-5, with D unresolved. Trimming took 5 bases from V and 9 from J, leaving 13 bases between them. CDR1 and CDR2 (germline): SGHVS, FQNEAQ. The CDR3 contains 12 residues. The CDR3 loop is CASSLVVEPQYF. The CDR3 region has the DNA TGTGCCAGCAGCCTAGTAGTTGAGCCCCAGTACTTC.

This clonotype was seen a handful of times. The chain joins TRBV19 to TRBJ1-2; D is undetermined. Germline V gives CDR1 LNHDA, CDR2 SQIVND (reference sequence). The CDR3 contains 12 residues. V was pared by 8 bases and J by 10 bases, with 17 bases between. In nucleotides, the CDR3 is TGTGCCAGTCGAGACGGCCCTTATTTCTACACCTTC. Amino acids: CASRDGPYFYTF.

Note on this clonotype: One end of the junction fails to match germline, which may point to a read error. V and J are TRBV7-9 and TRBJ2-1; a weak D match, TRBD2 (5 bases). Germline CDR1 and CDR2: SEHNR and FQNEAQ (reference sequence). There are 12 residues in the CDR3. The CDR3: CASSLSSGSLVF. The CDR3 nucleotides read TGTGCCAGCAGCTTATCCAGCGGATCGTTGGTCTTC.

This clonotype was found a few times. V usage is TRBV6-1 and J usage is TRBJ2-3, with a possible D match to TRBD2 (6 bases). Between the trimmed V and J ends, which lost 5 bases and 6 bases, there was a span of 15 bases. Germline CDR1 is MNHNS and CDR2 is SASEGT. The CDR3 sequence is 14 residues long. CDR3 amino acids: CASSPWRDGDTQYF. CDR3 nucleotide sequence: TGTGCCAGCAGTCCCTGGCGGGACGGCGATACGCAGTATTTT.

The chain recombines TRBV6-1 with TRBJ2-7; 7 nucleotides align to TRBD1. V lost 6 bases and J lost 3; bases outside the gene matches: 8. CDR1 MNHNS and CDR2 SASEGT come from the germline V gene. CDR3 length: 14 amino acids. CDR3 amino acids: CASRLGQTIYEQYF. CDR3 bases: TGTGCCAGCAGGTTGGGACAGACTATCTACGAGCAGTACTTC.

The V gene is TRBV7-6, the J gene TRBJ2-7; 8 positions match TRBD1. The CDR3 has 14 residues. The germline CDR1 and CDR2 sequences are SGHVS and FNYEAQ. The V gene end was trimmed by 5 bases and the J gene end by 3 bases; junction bases not matched to a gene: 6. The CDR3 protein is CASSPGQGYYEQYF. CDR3 sequence (DNA): TGTGCCAGCAGCCCCGGACAGGGTTACTACGAGCAGTACTTC. The whole variable domain, remainder taken from reference TRBV7-6 and TRBJ2-7, is GAGVSQSPRYKVTKRGQDVALRCDPISGHVSLYWYRQALGQGPEFLTYFNYEAQQDKSGLPNDRFSAERPEGSISTLTIQRTEQRDSAMYRCASSPGQGYYEQYFGPGTRLTVT.

The V and J genes are TRBV6-1 and TRBJ1-2; perhaps TRBD1 as D (5 bases). V lost 5 bases to trimming and J lost 2 bases, with 15 bases between them. Germline CDR1 is MNHNS and CDR2 is SASEGT. There are 15 residues in the CDR3. The CDR3 sequence: CASSLGTKINYGYTF. CDR3 sequence (DNA): TGTGCCAGCAGTCTGGGGACCAAAATAAACTATGGCTACACCTTC.